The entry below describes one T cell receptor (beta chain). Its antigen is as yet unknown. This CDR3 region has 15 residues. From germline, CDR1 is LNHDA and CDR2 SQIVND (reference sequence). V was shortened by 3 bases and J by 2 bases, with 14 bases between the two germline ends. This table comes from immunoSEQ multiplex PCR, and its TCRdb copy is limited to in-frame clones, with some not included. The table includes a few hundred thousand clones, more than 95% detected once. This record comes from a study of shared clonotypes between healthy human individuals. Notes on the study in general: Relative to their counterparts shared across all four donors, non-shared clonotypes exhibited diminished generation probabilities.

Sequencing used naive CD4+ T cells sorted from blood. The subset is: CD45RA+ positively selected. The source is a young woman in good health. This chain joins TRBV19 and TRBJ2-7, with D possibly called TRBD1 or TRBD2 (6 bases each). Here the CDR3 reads CASSIGGTSTYEQYF. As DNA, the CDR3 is TGTGCCAGTAGTATTGGGGGGACATCCACCTACGAGCAGTACTTC.